Below are 32 T cell receptor beta chains sequenced from a single sample in a study of cytomegalovirus exposure and HLA in healthy donors. Primers included in the PCR were 60 Vbeta and 13 Jbeta primers. The data were produced by immunoSEQ multiplex PCR, yet TCRdb's version contains in-frame clones alone and is incomplete. The sample table sets out 150,000 or so clones. Specimen: PBMCs. The receptors were gathered from a woman between 45 and 60 years old in good health and CMV-seronegative.

The gene calls are TRBV9 and TRBJ2-3; 9 bases align to TRBD2. CDR1 is SGDLS, CDR2 YYNGEE, per germline. This CDR3 spans 14 amino acids. Trimming took 6 bases from V and 5 from J; bases not matched to a gene: 7. The CDR3 spells CASTWREGRDTQYF. The CDR3 nucleotides are TGTGCCAGCACGTGGCGGGAGGGCCGAGATACGCAGTATTTT.

The genes are TRBV28 and TRBJ1-4; 7 bases are shared with TRBD1. This CDR3 region has 11 residues. With 6 bases clipped from V and 15 bases from J, the junction kept 7 bases outside the gene matches. Germline CDR1 reads MDHEN; CDR2 reads SYDVKM. CDR3 amino acids: CASSLNRGLFF. CDR3 bases: TGTGCCAGCAGCCTGAACAGGGGTTTGTTTTTT.

V usage is TRBV10-2 and J usage is TRBJ1-3, with D possibly TRBD1 on 5 matching bases. Germline V lookup: CDR1 WSHSY, CDR2 SAAADI. V was trimmed by 6 bases and J by 0 bases, leaving 15 bases between them. CDR3 size: 16 residues. The CDR3 DNA reads as TGCGCCAGCAGCGACAACAGGAAAAACTCTGGAAACACCATATATTTT. Translated: CASSDNRKNSGNTIYF.

The chain has TRBV4-1 and TRBJ2-7; weak D call: TRBD2 (6 bases). Trimming left V 4 bases short and J 2 bases short, with 12 bases between. CDR1 and CDR2 from the germline V gene are MGHRA and YSYEKL. The length of the CDR3 is 14 residues. For the CDR3, the DNA is TGCGCCAGCAGCCCGGGACTCTCAGCCTACGAGCAGTACTTC. This codes for CASSPGLSAYEQYF.

The rearrangement joins TRBV13 to TRBJ1-1; a weak D match, TRBD1 (5 bases). The CDR3 consists of 14 residues. From germline, CDR1 is PRHDT and CDR2 FYEKMQ (reference sequence). V dropped 4 bases and J dropped 4 bases, with 13 bases sitting between them. The CDR3 is CASSSRTGGTEAFF. CDR3 coding DNA: TGTGCCAGCAGCTCCCGTACGGGGGGCACTGAAGCTTTCTTT.

The J gene is TRBJ1-1, the V gene TRBV18; D ambiguous. In germline, CDR1 is KGHSH, CDR2 LQKENI. Trimming stripped 3 bases from V and 0 bases from J, with 5 bases between. The CDR3 loop spans 13 amino acids. The CDR3: CASSPTLNTEAFF. CDR3 nucleotides: TGTGCCAGCTCACCGACATTGAACACTGAAGCTTTCTTT.

Concerning this clone itself: Other DNA sequences in the same sample also yield this CDR3. The chain uses TRBV5-5 and TRBJ2-7; 7 nucleotides match TRBD1. Germline CDR1 is SGHKS and CDR2 is YYEKEE (reference sequence). Trimming took 2 bases from V and 7 from J; bases not matched to a gene: 3. The CDR3 extends over 12 amino acids. The CDR3 DNA is TGTGCCAGCAGCTTTACAGGGGAAGAGCAGTACTTC. Translation: CASSFTGEEQYF.

The genes are TRBV11-3 and TRBJ2-2; D is possibly TRBD1 (6 bases). The germline V and J ends were trimmed by 5 bases and 6 bases, with 13 bases remaining between them. The V gene's germline CDR1 is SGHNT and CDR2 YENEEA. This CDR3 contains 14 residues. CDR3 sequence: CASSLRRGAGELFF. The CDR3 DNA follows: TGTGCCAGCAGCCTCCGCAGGGGAGCCGGGGAGCTGTTTTTT.

The chain joins TRBV5-6 to TRBJ2-2; no definite D call. The germline V gene encodes CDR1 SGHDT and CDR2 YYEEEE. Trimming stripped 4 bases from V and 6 bases from J, with 7 bases between. The CDR3 loop spans 12 amino acids. The chain's CDR3 is CASSMAPGELFF. In DNA form, the CDR3 reads TGTGCCAGCAGCATGGCTCCCGGGGAGCTGTTTTTT.

The rearrangement links TRBV5-1 to TRBJ2-3, with 8 nucleotides matching TRBD2. This CDR3 region has 16 residues. Per germline, CDR1 SGHRS and CDR2 YFSETQ. V lost 1 base to trimming and J lost 5 bases; unmatched junction nucleotides: 9. CDR3 sequence (DNA): TGCGCCAGCAGCTTGCTATTTACTAGCGGCGGAGATACGCAGTATTTT. Translating it yields CASSLLFTSGGDTQYF.

The chain couples TRBV10-3 to TRBJ2-7; tentative D call: TRBD2 (6 bases). The germline gives CDR1 ENHRY, CDR2 SYGVKD. CDR3 length: 10 residues. Trimming stripped 8 bases from V and 5 bases from J, with 7 bases between. The chain's CDR3 is CAIGGDEQYF. The DNA for the CDR3 is TGTGCCATCGGCGGGGACGAGCAGTACTTC.

The V call is TRBV25-1, the J call TRBJ2-2; 12 positions match TRBD2. This CDR3 has 17 residues. Germline CDR1 is MGHDK and CDR2 is SYGVNS. Trimming cost V 3 bases and J 5 bases; bases outside gene matches: 7. In DNA, the CDR3 is TGTGCCAGCAGTGAGGTGGCTAGCGGGAGGGGAACCGGGGAGCTGTTTTTT. Protein sequence: CASSEVASGRGTGELFF. The entire variable domain, with the rest obtained from reference TRBV25-1 and TRBJ2-2, is as follows: EADIYQTPRYLVIGTGKKITLECSQTMGHDKMYWYQQDPGMELHLIHYSYGVNSTEKGDLSSESTVSRIRTEHFPLTLESARPSHTSQYLCASSEVASGRGTGELFFGEGSRLTVL.

The CDR3 nucleotides are TGCGCCAGCAGCGCGCCCCGACTGAGGTCTGCAACTAATGAAAAACTGTTTTTT. It yields the protein CASSAPRLRSATNEKLFF. The gene calls are TRBV4-1 and TRBJ1-4, with D uncertain. Germline values: CDR1 MGHRA, CDR2 YSYEKL. V was cut by 5 bases and J by 0 bases, with 19 bases left in between. The CDR3 has 18 amino acids.

J is TRBJ1-5 and V is TRBV19; 8 bases map to TRBD1. Germline values: CDR1 LNHDA, CDR2 SQIVND (reference sequence). J gave up 1 base and V 7 bases, and 12 bases lay outside the gene matches. There are 17 residues in the CDR3. The CDR3 nucleotides read TGTGCCAGTAACCTAAACACAGGGGGTAGGAGCAATCAGCCCCAGCATTTT. This sequence encodes CASNLNTGGRSNQPQHF.

The chain uses TRBV18 and TRBJ2-3; 9 bases match TRBD2. CDR3 length: 18 residues. Germline-derived CDR1 and CDR2 are KGHSH and LQKENI. With 1 base clipped from V and 1 base from J, the junction kept 9 bases outside the gene matches. The CDR3 sequence is CASSPLDLAGIRTDTQYF. As DNA, the CDR3 is TGTGCCAGCTCACCACTCGATCTAGCGGGAATTCGCACAGATACGCAGTATTTT.

About this clone itself: This same CDR3 is encoded by further DNA sequences in the sample. The chain combines TRBV18 with TRBJ2-7, with 10 nucleotides matching TRBD1. In germline, CDR1 is KGHSH, CDR2 LQKENI. Trimming removed 2 bases from V and 4 bases from J; junction bases left unmatched: 2. This CDR3 is 14 amino acids long. CDR3 amino acids: CASSPGTGVYEQYF. CDR3 bases: TGTGCCAGCTCACCAGGGACAGGGGTATACGAGCAGTACTTC.

The J gene is TRBJ2-7, the V gene TRBV20-1; 7 nucleotides agree with TRBD1. The ends lost 6 bases at V and 6 bases at J; junction bases unmatched: 5. This CDR3 spans 11 amino acids. The germline V gene encodes CDR1 DFQATT and CDR2 SNEGSKA (reference sequence). CDR3 in DNA: TGCAGTGCAGACACAGGGGTCGAGCAGTACTTC. Amino acid sequence: CSADTGVEQYF.

This rearrangement joins TRBV28 to TRBJ2-3; 14 bases match TRBD2. V lost 2 bases and J lost 12; bases outside the gene matches: 13. The CDR3 spans 17 residues. Germline V CDR1 and CDR2: MDHEN, SYDVKM. The CDR3 protein is CASSLRQGTSGSGGQYF. CDR3 nucleotide sequence: TGTGCCAGCAGTTTACGCCAAGGGACTAGCGGGAGTGGGGGTCAGTATTTT.

The chain combines TRBV30 with TRBJ1-2; D is unresolved. CDR3 length: 12 residues. Germline CDR1 is GTSNPN and CDR2 is SVGIG (reference sequence). V gave up 0 bases and J gave up 9 bases, with 11 bases separating them. In nucleotides, the CDR3 is TGTGCCTGGAGTGTATCGGGGTTGCGCTACACCTTC. It yields the protein CAWSVSGLRYTF.

V and J are TRBV27 and TRBJ1-3; D unclear. V lost 6 bases to trimming and J lost 14 bases, with 8 bases between them. The CDR3 has 9 residues. From germline, CDR1 is MNHEY and CDR2 SMNVEV (reference sequence). CDR3 in DNA: TGTGCCAGCAGCCCTTCGTTATATTTT. This codes for CASSPSLYF.

The chain employs TRBV6-1 and TRBJ1-6, with no clear D. V lost 5 bases and J 14 bases, leaving 10 bases between the germline ends. CDR3 length: 11 amino acids. CDR1 is MNHNS and CDR2 is SASEGT in the germline V gene. The CDR3 loop reads CASSFAQTLHF. In DNA, the CDR3 is TGTGCCAGCAGTTTTGCACAAACCCTCCACTTT.

The rearrangement joins TRBV6-5 to TRBJ1-6; D might be TRBD1 (5 bases). Germline loops: CDR1 MNHEY, CDR2 SVGAGI. Trimming cost V 6 bases and J 7 bases, with 10 bases left between them. The CDR3 has 13 amino acids. In DNA, the CDR3 is TGTGCCAGCAGGGGTCCAGGGAATTCACCCCTCCACTTT. As protein: CASRGPGNSPLHF.

The V call is TRBV12-5, the J call TRBJ1-2; perhaps TRBD1 as D (6 bases). Trimming cost V 0 bases and J 3 bases, with 23 bases left between them. The CDR3 consists of 19 residues. CDR1 and CDR2 (germline): LGHNT, FRNRAP. In DNA, the CDR3 is TGTGCTAGTGGTTTGGTCCTCCCCCATAACGGGGGGCCAGACTATGGCTACACCTTC. Translated: CASGLVLPHNGGPDYGYTF.

V and J are TRBV29-1 and TRBJ1-2; TRBD1 matches at 11 bases. The germline V gene encodes CDR1 SQVTM and CDR2 ANQGSEA. V gave up 0 bases and J gave up 6 bases; unmatched junction bases: 6. This CDR3 region has 15 residues. CDR3: CSVEDGTGGRDGYTF. CDR3 coding DNA: TGCAGCGTTGAAGATGGGACAGGGGGACGGGATGGCTACACCTTC.

V usage is TRBV10-3 and J usage is TRBJ2-1, with D possibly matching TRBD1 (5 bases). Trimming left V 5 bases short and J 6 bases short, with 11 bases between. CDR1 ENHRY and CDR2 SYGVKD come from the germline V gene. The length of the CDR3 is 13 residues. The CDR3 DNA sequence: TGTGCCATCAGTCCCCGACAGCCCAATGAGCAGTTCTTC. Translated, it gives CAISPRQPNEQFF.

The V gene is TRBV28, the J gene TRBJ2-1; a possible D gene is TRBD1 (6 bases). Germline V gives CDR1 MDHEN, CDR2 SYDVKM. V was pared by 6 bases and J by 6 bases, with 15 bases between. The length of the CDR3 is 14 residues. The CDR3 nucleotides are TGTGCCAGCAGAAACCCCGGGACAACCAATGAGCAGTTCTTC. This sequence encodes CASRNPGTTNEQFF.

This chain joins TRBV5-6 and TRBJ2-7, with D perhaps TRBD1 (5 bases). Trimming removed 0 bases at V and 2 bases at J, with 9 bases between. CDR1 is SGHDT, CDR2 YYEEEE, per germline. The CDR3 covers 14 residues. The CDR3 protein is CASSLADSTYEQYF. In DNA, the CDR3 is TGTGCCAGCAGCTTGGCTGACAGTACCTACGAGCAGTACTTC.

The chain links TRBV6-1 to TRBJ2-7; the match to TRBD2 covers 11 bases. CDR3 length: 14 amino acids. Germline V gene sequence: CDR1 MNHNS, CDR2 SASEGT. J lost 5 bases, V lost 7 bases, and 7 bases had no gene match. In DNA, the CDR3 is TGTGCCAGCAACTTGGGGGGACTAGCGGACGAGCAGTACTTC. Protein: CASNLGGLADEQYF.

The chain carries TRBV28 and TRBJ2-5, with 7 positions matching TRBD1. Unmatched junction bases numbered 4, after V lost 5 bases and J lost 1 base. Germline CDR1 is MDHEN and CDR2 is SYDVKM. The CDR3 is 14 amino acids. DNA of the CDR3: TGTGCCAGCAGTCCGGGACAGATCCAAGAGACCCAGTACTTC. The encoded protein is CASSPGQIQETQYF.

The J gene is TRBJ2-6, the V gene TRBV5-4, with TRBD2 matching 8 bases. The CDR3 is 17 residues long. The V gene end was trimmed by 3 bases and the J gene end by 0 bases; junction bases not matched to a gene: 5. Germline V gene lookup returns CDR1 SGHNT and CDR2 YYREEE (reference sequence). The CDR3 is CASSWVAGPSGANVLTF. The CDR3, as DNA: TGTGCCAGCAGCTGGGTAGCGGGGCCCTCTGGGGCCAACGTCCTGACTTTC.

This rearrangement joins TRBV7-3 to TRBJ2-1, with 11 bases lining up with TRBD2. Losses at the gene ends were 5 bases for V and 7 bases for J; bases not matched to a gene: 7. From germline, CDR1 is SGHTA and CDR2 FQGTGA. This CDR3 is 15 amino acids long. DNA of the CDR3: TGTGCCAGCAGCCTAAGACTAGCGGGACGAAATGAGCAGTTCTTC. It encodes CASSLRLAGRNEQFF.

This chain connects TRBV27 to TRBJ2-7; TRBD1 agrees at 8 bases. J lost 0 bases, V lost 6 bases, and 7 bases had no gene match. The CDR3 totals 15 residues. Germline values: CDR1 MNHEY, CDR2 SMNVEV (reference sequence). CDR3 sequence: CASSRGPLISYEQYF. In DNA form, the CDR3 reads TGTGCCAGCAGCAGGGGGCCCCTGATCTCCTACGAGCAGTACTTC.